The TCR beta chain under discussion was sequenced for a study of T cells after yellow fever vaccination. Generation of TCR cDNA used 5'RACE template switching (which added a universal primer site and UMIs). TCRdb re-derived calls from the 5' RACE reads in MiXCR, one entry per CDR3 protein. In the table there are a few hundred thousand distinct CDR3 sequences, 3.2% of which are singletons. General study findings and limits: The booster saw the reappearance of most primary-vaccination clones (96% CD4, 80% to 90% CD8). Relatively few clonotypes were ones that appeared in both CD4 and CD8 compartments.

As to this clonotype: Its antigen is as yet unknown.

The CDR3 has 13 residues. Trimming shortened V by 7 bases and J by 0 bases, and 9 bases separated the two germline ends. Germline V CDR1 and CDR2: GTSNPN, SVGIG (reference sequence). The source material was CD4+ T cells sorted from PBMCs, sampled 10 days after the yellow fever booster vaccination. The clonotype comes from a man between 18 and 29 years old who received the YFV17D yellow fever vaccine. V gene TRBV30 combines with J gene TRBJ1-4; no firm D call. CDR3 loop: CASPGSTNEKLFF. CDR3 in DNA: TGTGCCTCCCCCGGGTCAACTAATGAAAAACTGTTTTTT.